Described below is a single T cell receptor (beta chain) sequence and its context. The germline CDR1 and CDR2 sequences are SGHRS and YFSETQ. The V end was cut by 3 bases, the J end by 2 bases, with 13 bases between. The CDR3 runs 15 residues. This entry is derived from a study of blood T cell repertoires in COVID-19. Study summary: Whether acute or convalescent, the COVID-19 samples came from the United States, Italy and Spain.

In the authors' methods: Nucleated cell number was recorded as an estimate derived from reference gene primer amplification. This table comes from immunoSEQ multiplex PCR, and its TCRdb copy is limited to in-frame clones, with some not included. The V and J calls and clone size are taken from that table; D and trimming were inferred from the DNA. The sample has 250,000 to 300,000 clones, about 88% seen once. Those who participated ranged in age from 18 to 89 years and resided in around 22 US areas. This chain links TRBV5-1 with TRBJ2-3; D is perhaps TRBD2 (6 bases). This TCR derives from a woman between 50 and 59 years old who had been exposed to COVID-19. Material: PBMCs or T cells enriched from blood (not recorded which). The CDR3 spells CASSWTTVSTDTQYF. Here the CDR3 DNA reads TGCGCCAGCAGCTGGACTACCGTGTCCACAGATACGCAGTATTTT.